The 18 T cell receptor beta chains presented below share a single source sample, sequenced in a study of T cells in Graves' hyperthyroidism and ophthalmopathy. The CDR3 regions of TCR beta were amplified from RNA transcripts. The primer set for the first-round RT-PCR of the TCR CDR3 was HTBI. TCRdb re-called the multiplex PCR reads with MiXCR, one entry per CDR3 protein. The sample carries around 520,000 distinct CDR3 sequences, 11% to 15% recorded once. The sample was blood. These receptors were collected from a middle-aged woman with Graves' hyperthyroidism.

This chain uses TRBV19 with TRBJ2-1; 11 bases are shared with TRBD2. The germline CDR1 and CDR2 sequences are LNHDA and SQIVND (reference sequence). V gave up 6 bases and J gave up 9 bases; unmatched junction bases: 13. The CDR3 runs to 16 residues. The CDR3 coding sequence is TGTGCCAGTAGCGACCATAGCGGGAGGGCCCTCATTGAGCAGTTCTTC. It is translated as CASSDHSGRALIEQFF.

This clonotype was observed at least ten times. The chain recombines TRBV28 with TRBJ2-3; TRBD2 agrees at 8 bases. J gave up 4 bases and V 1 base, and 4 bases lay outside the gene matches. This CDR3 comprises 15 residues. Germline V gives CDR1 MDHEN, CDR2 SYDVKM. The CDR3 sequence is CASSLFSGVADTQYF. The DNA of the CDR3 is TGTGCCAGCAGTTTATTTAGCGGGGTGGCAGATACGCAGTATTTT.

This clonotype was counted only a few times. This rearrangement joins TRBV19 to TRBJ2-1, with a weak D call TRBD2 (7 bases). The CDR3 is 18 residues long. V lost 0 bases and J 4 bases, leaving 19 bases between the germline ends. Germline values: CDR1 LNHDA, CDR2 SQIVND (reference sequence). The CDR3 bases are TGTGCCAGTAGTATAGATGGGGGGGGGGCCGGGAAATACAATGAGCAGTTCTTC. It specifies CASSIDGGGAGKYNEQFF.

In its sample, this clonotype was seen many times. This sequence joins TRBV28 and TRBJ1-5; D not certain. Germline V gives CDR1 MDHEN, CDR2 SYDVKM. CDR3 length equals 11 residues. Trimming shortened V by 3 bases and J by 7 bases, and 4 bases separated the two germline ends. The CDR3 loop is CASSLDQPQHF. Here the CDR3 DNA reads TGTGCCAGCAGTTTGGACCAGCCCCAGCATTTT.

Remarks on this clonotype: With a much larger clone just one base away, this may be a read error. This chain uses TRBV20-1 with TRBJ2-7, with 9 bases that match TRBD2. The J call may be in error: the DNA end matches TRBJ2-1 better. Germline CDR1 DFQATT, CDR2 SNEGSKA (reference sequence). There are 16 residues in the CDR3. The CDR3 sequence: CSARVLAGSIFYEQFF. DNA of the CDR3: TGCAGTGCTAGAGTCCTAGCGGGATCTATTTTCTACGAGCAGTTCTTC.

Written as DNA, the CDR3 is TGTGCCAGCAGCTTTCGGAGTTGGGGTCCGAACACCGGGGAGCTGTTTTTT. Amino acids: CASSFRSWGPNTGELFF. This chain uses TRBV9 with TRBJ2-2, with unresolved D. With 4 bases removed from V and 0 bases from J, the gap between germline ends came to 16 bases. Germline CDR1 and CDR2: SGDLS and YYNGEE. CDR3 length equals 17 residues.

This chain connects TRBV5-1 to TRBJ2-5; tentatively, D is TRBD2 (5 bases). Germline CDR1 SGHRS, CDR2 YFSETQ. The CDR3 has 17 amino acids. V was cut by 0 bases and J by 5 bases, with 20 bases left in between. The CDR3 DNA reads TGCGCCAGCAGCTTGGGTGTCGGCGGGTCCGCGGCGGAGACCCAGTACTTC. This gives the protein CASSLGVGGSAAETQYF. The whole variable domain, remainder taken from reference TRBV5-1 and TRBJ2-5, is KAGVTQTPRYLIKTRGQQVTLSCSPISGHRSVSWYQQTPGQGLQFLFEYFSETQRNKGNFPGRFSGRQFSNSRSEMNVSTLELGDSALYLCASSLGVGGSAAETQYFGPGTRLLVL.

This chain links TRBV20-1 with TRBJ2-7; a possible D gene is TRBD2 (7 bases). Germline lookup yields CDR1 DFQATT and CDR2 SNEGSKA (reference sequence). The CDR3 is 14 amino acids. V was cut by 7 bases and J by 6 bases, with 22 bases left in between. CDR3 loop: CSVKGGASSVEQYF. CDR3 in DNA: TGCAGTGTTAAGGGGGGGGCAAGTAGCGTCGAGCAGTACTTC.

The rearrangement uses TRBV7-6 and TRBJ2-7; 11 bases line up with TRBD2. CDR3 length equals 16 residues. Germline V CDR1 and CDR2: SGHVS, FNYEAQ. With 0 bases clipped from V and 0 bases from J, the junction kept 1 base outside the gene matches. The CDR3 region is CASSLASGRDSYEQYF. As DNA, the CDR3 is TGTGCCAGCAGCTTAGCTAGCGGGAGGGACTCCTACGAGCAGTACTTC.

The V and J genes are TRBV20-1 and TRBJ2-7; D is ambiguous. The CDR3 covers 15 residues. Per the germline V gene, CDR1 is DFQATT and CDR2 is SNEGSKA (reference sequence). V lost 0 bases and J lost 2, with 14 bases in between. The CDR3 nucleotides are TGCAGTGCTAGAGATCTTACAGAGCGCACCTACGAGCAGTACTTC. This encodes CSARDLTERTYEQYF.

This clonotype has a count of ten or more. A junction end diverges from the germline sequence, so it may reflect a read error. The rearrangement uses TRBV7-9 and TRBJ1-1; no definite D call. CDR3 length equals 11 residues. Germline V CDR1 and CDR2: SEHNR, FQNEAQ (reference sequence). CDR3 sequence (DNA): TGTGCCTTTCAGCTGAACGCTGAAGCTTTCTTT. As protein: CAFQLNAEAFF. Full variable domain (remainder filled in from reference TRBV7-9 and TRBJ1-1): DTGVSQNPRHKITKRGQNVTFRCDPISEHNRLYWYRQTLGQGPEFLTYFQNEAQLEKSRLLSDRFSAERPKGSFSTLEIQRTEQGDSAMYLCAFQLNAEAFFGQGTRLTVV.

The chain joins TRBV24-1 to TRBJ2-5; 7 positions agree with TRBD1. The CDR3 extends over 14 amino acids. Germline V gene sequence: CDR1 KGHDR, CDR2 SFDVKD. V shed 2 bases and J 5 bases; nucleotides not matched to a gene: 4. The CDR3 here is CATSDSTGFETQYF. CDR3 nucleotide sequence: TGTGCCACCAGTGATTCGACAGGGTTTGAGACCCAGTACTTC.

This clonotype has ten or more counts. The gene calls are TRBV13 and TRBJ2-5; 13 positions match TRBD2. Germline values: CDR1 PRHDT, CDR2 FYEKMQ (reference sequence). CDR3 length: 16 residues. J gave up 3 bases and V 6 bases, and 7 bases lay outside the gene matches. CDR3 nucleotide sequence: TGTGCCAGCAGAGTGGGACTAGCGGGAACGAAAGAGACCCAGTACTTC. As protein: CASRVGLAGTKETQYF.

This clonotype turned up a few times. The chain recombines TRBV20-1 with TRBJ1-2; D gene ambiguous. Germline lookup yields CDR1 DFQATT and CDR2 SNEGSKA (reference sequence). The CDR3 has 12 residues. V was shortened by 3 bases and J by 2 bases, with 7 bases between the two germline ends. DNA of the CDR3: TGCAGTGCTAGGATAGGAAACTATGGCTACACCTTC. This encodes CSARIGNYGYTF.

In its sample, this clonotype was seen a few times. In nucleotides, the CDR3 is TGTGCCAGTAGTATCATCGGCGGGTCACCCTACAATGAGCAGTTCTTC. Residues: CASSIIGGSPYNEQFF. The J gene is TRBJ2-1, the V gene TRBV19; a weak D match, TRBD2 (5 bases). Trimming cost V 3 bases and J 2 bases, with 14 bases left between them. The CDR3 covers 16 residues. Germline values: CDR1 LNHDA, CDR2 SQIVND (reference sequence). Variable domain in full (rest from reference TRBV19 and TRBJ2-1): DGGITQSPKYLFRKEGQNVTLSCEQNLNHDAMYWYRQDPGQGLRLIYYSQIVNDFQKGDIAEGYSVSREKKESFPLTVTSAQKNPTAFYLCASSIIGGSPYNEQFFGPGTRLTVL.

In this sample, this clonotype turned up many times. This sequence joins TRBV7-8 and TRBJ2-5; possibly TRBD2 for D (6 bases). V lost 7 bases to trimming and J lost 5 bases, with 23 bases between them. This CDR3 has 16 amino acids. The germline V gene encodes CDR1 SGHVS and CDR2 FQNEAQ. CDR3: CASTPTDSGRTETQYF. DNA for the CDR3: TGTGCCAGCACCCCGACGGATAGCGGAAGAACGGAGACCCAGTACTTC.

About this clonotype: Being one base from a much bigger clone, this may be a read error. J is TRBJ1-4 and V is TRBV20-1; 9 bases are a match to TRBD1. CDR1 and CDR2 from the germline V gene are DFQATT and SNEGSKA (reference sequence). This CDR3 contains 13 residues. CDR3 sequence reads: CSATGTGFENLFF. DNA of the CDR3: TGCAGTGCCACCGGGACAGGGTTTGAAAACCTGTTTTTT.

There are many counts of this clonotype. The chain combines TRBV6-5 with TRBJ2-1, with 12 bases matching TRBD2. Per the germline V gene, CDR1 is MNHEY and CDR2 is SVGAGI. The ends lost 0 bases at V and 9 bases at J; junction bases unmatched: 21. This CDR3 is built from 21 residues. The CDR3 sequence: CASSYSKGSQQSGLAGSEQFF. CDR3 DNA sequence: TGTGCCAGCAGTTACTCGAAAGGCTCGCAGCAATCAGGACTAGCGGGAAGTGAGCAGTTCTTC.